These 16 T cell receptor beta chains were sequenced from one sample in a study of cytotoxic CD8 clonotypes in ibrutinib-treated CLL. Profiled with immunoSEQ multiplex PCR; TCRdb holds only in-frame clones, not every one. In the table there are 150,000 to 200,000 clones, under 85% of which are singletons. Material: PBMCs, obtained after 24 months of ibrutinib treatment. Source of these receptors: a human donor with chronic lymphocytic leukemia.

This chain connects TRBV6-5 to TRBJ2-7, with no clear D. Germline loops: CDR1 MNHEY, CDR2 SVGAGI. Between the trimmed V and J ends, which lost 2 bases and 0 bases, there was a span of 5 bases. The CDR3 covers 13 residues. CDR3 sequence (DNA): TGTGCCAGCAGTTACGGGGACTCCTACGAGCAGTACTTC. Translated: CASSYGDSYEQYF.

The chain joins TRBV7-9 to TRBJ1-3; D unresolved. The CDR3 runs to 13 residues. Germline CDR1 and CDR2: SEHNR and FQNEAQ (reference sequence). The V gene lost 7 bases and the J gene lost 0 bases, with 7 bases spanning the gap. In nucleotides, the CDR3 is TGTGCCAGCAAAGGGTTCTCTGGAAACACCATATATTTT. It specifies CASKGFSGNTIYF.

V usage is TRBV19 and J usage is TRBJ2-7; 8 bases fit TRBD1. Trimming removed 5 bases from V and 3 bases from J; junction bases left unmatched: 3. This CDR3 is built from 13 residues. CDR1 LNHDA and CDR2 SQIVND come from the germline V gene (reference sequence). CDR3 loop: CASSRGQGYEQYF. CDR3 coding DNA: TGTGCCAGTAGTCGCGGACAGGGCTACGAGCAGTACTTC.

The gene calls are TRBV11-2 and TRBJ2-3, with unresolved D. Germline V gene data show CDR1 as SGHAT and CDR2 as FQNNGV. The CDR3 covers 15 residues. V was shortened by 4 bases and J by 4 bases, with 15 bases between the two germline ends. Here the CDR3 reads CASSYSKVVADTQYF. In DNA form, the CDR3 reads TGTGCCAGCAGCTATTCAAAGGTGGTTGCAGATACGCAGTATTTT.

This sequence joins TRBV6-5 and TRBJ1-1, with D unclear. Per the germline V gene, CDR1 is MNHEY and CDR2 is SVGAGI. V was shortened by 6 bases and J by 4 bases, with 9 bases between the two germline ends. There are 12 residues in the CDR3. The CDR3 is CASRYGSTEAFF. CDR3 coding DNA: TGTGCCAGCAGATACGGTAGCACTGAAGCTTTCTTT.

The chain carries TRBV19 and TRBJ1-5; D gene unclear. V lost 5 bases, J lost 6 bases, and 17 bases lay in between. CDR1 LNHDA and CDR2 SQIVND come from the germline V gene (reference sequence). This CDR3 has 15 residues. The CDR3 bases are TGTGCCAGTAGTTTATCCGGGGTGGTAAGTCAGCCCCAGCATTTT. Translated, it gives CASSLSGVVSQPQHF.

This clone occurred many times. The chain joins TRBV6-1 to TRBJ1-3, with D possibly being TRBD1 (5 bases). The ends were cut back, 6 bases at V and 0 bases at J, with 12 bases in the middle. The CDR3 is 15 amino acids. Germline-derived CDR1 and CDR2 are MNHNS and SASEGT. The CDR3 loop reads CASSRDPSSGNTIYF. The DNA of the CDR3 is TGTGCCAGCAGCCGGGACCCAAGCTCTGGAAACACCATATATTTT.

The chain carries TRBV7-3 and TRBJ2-7; D call uncertain. The V and J ends lost 3 bases and 0 bases respectively, with 6 bases between them. CDR3 length: 13 amino acids. Per the germline V gene, CDR1 is SGHTA and CDR2 is FQGTGA. CDR3 residues: CASSFLPSYEQYF. The CDR3 DNA reads TGTGCCAGCAGCTTTTTGCCCTCCTACGAGCAGTACTTC.

This chain joins TRBV2 and TRBJ1-1; weak D call: TRBD1 (6 bases). Germline V gene data show CDR1 as SNHLY and CDR2 as FYNNEI. The CDR3 loop spans 15 amino acids. Trimming removed 6 bases from V and 1 base from J, with 15 bases in between. This chain's CDR3 is CASRERRTENTEAFF. The CDR3 nucleotides are TGTGCCAGCAGGGAGCGTAGGACAGAGAACACTGAAGCTTTCTTT.

A remark on this clone: Germline and junction disagree at one end, which may indicate a read error. The rearrangement joins TRBV29-1 to TRBJ1-2; D perhaps matches TRBD1 (6 bases). The CDR3 loop spans 12 amino acids. In germline, CDR1 is SQVTM, CDR2 ANQGSEA. CDR3 protein: CSVDKEGGHLLF. The CDR3 region has the DNA TGCAGCGTTGACAAAGAGGGGGGGCACCTTCTCTTC.

The chain joins TRBV7-2 to TRBJ2-1; TRBD2 agrees at 8 bases. The J segment lost 4 bases and the V segment lost 6 bases, leaving 8 bases of the junction unmatched. CDR3 length: 15 amino acids. From germline, CDR1 is SGHTA and CDR2 FQGNSA. DNA for the CDR3: TGTGCCAGCAGTGTCCATAGCGGGGATTACAATGAGCAGTTCTTC. Translation: CASSVHSGDYNEQFF.

This clone was observed a single time. The chain combines TRBV6-1 with TRBJ1-3; D ambiguous. From germline, CDR1 is MNHNS and CDR2 SASEGT. This CDR3 region has 12 residues. Trimming pared 7 bases from V and 4 bases from J, leaving 8 bases between. The CDR3 DNA reads as TGTGCCAGCAACGATAGGGGAAACACCATATATTTT. This encodes CASNDRGNTIYF.

The chain carries TRBV2 and TRBJ1-1; no definite D call. The CDR3 contains 12 residues. V gave up 4 bases and J gave up 2 bases, with 5 bases separating them. Germline-derived CDR1 and CDR2 are SNHLY and FYNNEI. The CDR3 bases are TGTGCCAGCAGTGCACTAAACACTGAAGCTTTCTTT. Translating it yields CASSALNTEAFF.

This chain joins TRBV7-9 and TRBJ1-2; possibly TRBD1 for D (5 bases). With 3 bases removed from V and 5 bases from J, the gap between germline ends came to 19 bases. This CDR3 has 16 amino acids. Germline V gene data show CDR1 as SEHNR and CDR2 as FQNEAQ (reference sequence). CDR3 sequence reads: CASSLSGQSEAYGYTF. In DNA form, the CDR3 reads TGTGCCAGCAGCTTGTCAGGGCAAAGCGAGGCTTATGGCTACACCTTC.

The rearrangement uses TRBV18 and TRBJ1-5, with 10 nucleotides matching TRBD1. Germline loops: CDR1 KGHSH, CDR2 LQKENI. CDR3 length: 17 amino acids. The junction had 9 bases not matched to a gene; V was cut back by 1 base and J by 6 bases. Here the CDR3 reads CASSPLPGTGEFQPQHF. CDR3 nucleotides: TGTGCCAGCTCACCACTGCCCGGGACAGGGGAGTTTCAGCCCCAGCATTTT. The variable domain in full, completed from reference TRBV18 and TRBJ1-5, reads NAGVMQNPRHLVRRRGQEARLRCSPMKGHSHVYWYRQLPEEGLKFMVYLQKENIIDESGMPKERFSAEFPKEGPSILRIQQVVRGDSAAYFCASSPLPGTGEFQPQHFGDGTRLSIL.

This rearrangement joins TRBV11-2 to TRBJ2-6, with D perhaps matching TRBD2 (6 bases). Per germline, CDR1 SGHAT and CDR2 FQNNGV. V was trimmed by 4 bases and J by 0 bases, leaving 10 bases between them. CDR3 length equals 16 residues. The CDR3 sequence is CASSSAGTSGANVLTF. The DNA for the CDR3 is TGTGCCAGCAGCTCAGCGGGCACCTCTGGGGCCAACGTCCTGACTTTC.